This TCR beta chain was identified in a study of T-cell reconstitution after alpha-beta-depleted transplantation in children. A library of TCRbeta sequences, prepared with unique molecular identifiers, was generated. TCRdb passed the PCR reads through MiXCR, listing each CDR3 protein once. There are 600,000 to 700,000 distinct CDR3 sequences in the sample; roughly 17% occur only once, and about 1.1% lies in the top ten. This clonotype was seen only a few times. Looked up from germline, CDR1 is MNHEY and CDR2 is SVGAGI. The CDR3 has 17 residues. V was pared by 2 bases and J by 7 bases, with 13 bases of the junction left unmatched.

The rearrangement uses TRBV6-5 and TRBJ1-4, with TRBD1 identical over 7 bases. Sequencing used PBMCs from the stem cell graft donor, obtained from the stem cell graft. The TCR comes from a human donor who donated a stem cell graft to a child with acute myeloid leukemia. The CDR3 region is CASSYASPTGAGEKLFF. The CDR3 nucleotides read TGTGCCAGCAGTTACGCCTCACCTACAGGGGCGGGTGAAAAACTGTTTTTT.